The sequence of this T cell receptor (beta chain) was determined in a study of naive and memory T cell subsets (dated by TCRdb to the late 2010s). Background on the whole study: The study applied an open-source, UMI-based TCR alpha and beta sequencing pipeline to sorted naive and memory peripheral blood T cell subsets. IgG serology results and the functional CMV T cell responses were in complete agreement. RNA was DNase-treated and reverse transcribed with TCR constant-region primers, mostly using SuperScript III. Paper-wide results and their limitations: TCR abundance followed a power law whose exponent differed between naive and memory subsets but was consistent across the three individuals. After error correction, only a single occurrence was seen for over 95% of naive TCR sequences, so much steeper abundance distributions were produced than in memory subsets. Gini index rose and Shannon and inverse Simpson diversity fell from naive through CM, EM and EMRA in both CD4 and CD8 cells. The repertoire findings for the naive and memory subsets could not be validated against a ground truth, as none was available. Clonotypes were defined as single alpha or beta chain sequences, not paired alpha/beta receptors. RNA-based TCR counts may be affected by expression changes linked to T cell activation and differentiation.

To prepare the library, UMI-ligation and nested PCR was applied. To cover both TRBC1 and TRBC2, the beta constant-region primer consisted of an equimolar mix of two oligonucleotides. A single-stranded oligonucleotide carrying the SP2 primer and a 12-nucleotide UMI was ligated to the 3' end of the cDNA by T4 RNA ligase 1. The ligated cDNA went through four rounds of PCR with nested alpha and beta constant-region primers together with the SP2 primer. The ligation reaction was kept at 16 degrees C for about 19-24 hours. PCR2 was typically run as a SYBR Green qPCR and stopped at a predetermined threshold to prevent over-amplification. Apart from the first purification, every purification step used Agencourt AMPure XP magnetic beads. Library amounts were measured by Qubit and library quality was assessed on a TapeStation, where the main peak was expected at around 650 bp. Pooled libraries were sequenced on an Illumina MiSeq using v2 2x251 paired-end kits, and typically about 1-2.3 million reads were obtained per sample. Each sample's library went into the pool at roughly 4.4 nM, and about 5-8% PhiX was added to help with cluster recognition. The paper's data handling went like this. V and J genes were assigned to Demultiplexor-processed FASTQ reads by Decombinator through tag matching, with a single base-pair mismatch being allowed. By using UMIs, Collapsinator corrected both sequencing errors and the frequency errors caused by PCR heterogeneity. CDR3Translator translated TCRs and extracted CDR3s from the conserved cysteine to the FGXG phenylalanine, flagging non-productive sequences. Gini, Shannon entropy and inverse Simpson indices were calculated on repertoires subsampled to equal numbers of UMI-defined TCRs. Power-law fits to clonotype abundance distributions were performed by maximum likelihood within the linear range. For one naive CD8 sample, the pipeline and MIGEC produced similar UMI counts, unique TCR numbers and clonal distributions. The repertoires were searched for approximately 7,000 CMV-associated CDR3 sequences that had been compiled from VDJdb and a published dataset. TCRdb reran the public reads through fastp at Q25 and MiXCR, keeping productive beta chains. Merged by CDR3 protein, the rows form single entries marked with the most common genes and DNA. The authors' filters were not applied to this entry. Recorded for this sample are 100,000 or so distinct CDR3 sequences; over 7% of them occurred a single time. Roughly 1.6% of the sample is in the top ten clones.

This clonotype was seen a few times. No cognate antigen has been identified for it. Per-base qualities were not stored, and no clone one base away is much larger. Separate amplification of TCR alpha and beta chain libraries was performed from the second PCR step onward. Donor CMV status was determined by IFNgamma production from CD4+ T cells after overnight stimulation of fresh PBMCs with CMV viral lysate. CD4 T cells were positively selected using Miltenyi beads, after which CD8 T cells were positively selected from the CD4-negative fraction. Cells were stained for CD3, CD4, CD8, CD45RA, CD27 and a live/dead dye and were sorted on a BD Aria II into four subsets based on CD45RA and CD27. A few healthy volunteers provided blood, and each donor's sample was split into CD4 and CD8 T cells and then further divided into four differentiation subsets. Approximately 120 ml of peripheral blood was drawn per donor, and PBMC were isolated by Ficoll-Paque PLUS density-gradient centrifugation. Sorted cells were lysed in RLT buffer, after which RNA was extracted using a Qiagen RNeasy kit and stored at -80 degrees C.

The CDR3 runs 14 residues from the cysteine to the phenylalanine. The sequence is cut down to CDR3 DNA, 42 bases in frame from base 1. For this chain, trimming is 0 bases at the V end and 9 bases at the J end, and the number of junction bases without a gene match is 5. CDR1 and CDR2, per the germline V gene, are SGDLS and YYNGEE. The receptor's source is a human donor in good health. Sequenced material: central memory CD4+ T cells from blood. The sample's cell subset or site label, decoded: central memory, CD45RA- CD27+. This receptor chain uses TRBV9 and TRBJ2-1; 8 bases in the junction line up with TRBD2. The CDR3 reads CASSVVGLDSEQFF. The nucleotide sequence is given as TGTGCCAGCAGCGTAGTGGGACTAGATAGTGAGCAGTTCTTC.